The rows below give T cell receptor beta chains drawn from one sample of a study of T cells in Graves' hyperthyroidism and ophthalmopathy. Each CDR3 protein gets one entry after TCRdb re-called the multiplex PCR reads with MiXCR. The table lists about 350,000 distinct CDR3 sequences, 17% of them singletons. The specimen was blood. These receptors came from a woman in her 30s with Graves' hyperthyroidism that later progressed to Graves' ophthalmopathy. Each CDR3 is given without its conserved first and last residue. The order of the fields is V gene, CDR3 protein.

v_gene: TRBV30
CDR3aa: AWNQQGLHYGYT

v_gene: TRBV4-1
CDR3aa: ASSHTTGLGT

v_gene: TRBV28
CDR3aa: ASSTNVAQETQY

v_gene: TRBV12-3/TRBV12-4
CDR3aa: ASSFTGASGAYATGDEQF

v_gene: TRBV29-1
CDR3aa: SVLGGDMNTEAF

v_gene: TRBV20-1
CDR3aa: SANQRAYGYT

v_gene: TRBV19
CDR3aa: ASSINGDEQF

v_gene: TRBV28
CDR3aa: ASSLGDRGHGGELF

v_gene: TRBV7-9
CDR3aa: ASNKRGPYEQY

v_gene: TRBV2
CDR3aa: ASSEATSGRDEQF

v_gene: TRBV20-1
CDR3aa: SARTGGLTYGYT

v_gene: TRBV3-1
CDR3aa: ASSQGQDGYT

v_gene: TRBV7-2
CDR3aa: ASSYTPSTDTQY

v_gene: TRBV27
CDR3aa: ASRFLEGRGPDTQY

v_gene: TRBV24-1
CDR3aa: ATSDRGGGNQPQH

v_gene: TRBV5-6
CDR3aa: ASSRLGLANSYEQY

v_gene: TRBV19
CDR3aa: ATRDRSNSPLH

v_gene: TRBV25-1
CDR3aa: ASSHRDNWYQSYEQY

v_gene: TRBV7-9
CDR3aa: ASSLEPMNTEAF

v_gene: TRBV9
CDR3aa: ASSVGTGGFGELF

v_gene: TRBV10-3
CDR3aa: AISDGLEGEKLF

v_gene: TRBV19
CDR3aa: ASSNIREYNYGYT

v_gene: TRBV6-1
CDR3aa: ASNPQGGWNEQF

v_gene: TRBV3-1
CDR3aa: ASTPVPGQTLGANVLT

v_gene: TRBV27
CDR3aa: ASSSPAAGGTNTGELF

v_gene: TRBV11-2
CDR3aa: ASSSLPRQRFYGYT

v_gene: TRBV5-1
CDR3aa: ASSLAPTEIGNTIY

v_gene: TRBV20-1
CDR3aa: SARVGFQPQH

v_gene: TRBV11-2
CDR3aa: ASSPRGGWSPDTQY

v_gene: TRBV7-9
CDR3aa: ASSSYRVGNSPLH

v_gene: TRBV11-2
CDR3aa: ASSLGQVTEAF

v_gene: TRBV19
CDR3aa: ASSIVREGPYEQY

v_gene: TRBV27
CDR3aa: ASSPFGSENTEAF

v_gene: TRBV4-2
CDR3aa: ASNQGQKGITDTQY

v_gene: TRBV15
CDR3aa: ATSSPAAVEAF

v_gene: TRBV2
CDR3aa: ASSIGPEGYTGELF

v_gene: TRBV10-3
CDR3aa: AISESRGLNYQETQY

v_gene: TRBV18
CDR3aa: ASSRGTSGVNEQF

v_gene: TRBV3-1
CDR3aa: ASSSGGRRAYNYGYT

v_gene: TRBV6-1
CDR3aa: ASSEIDTAYGYT

v_gene: TRBV10-3
CDR3aa: AISATTGVATGELF